This TCR beta chain was recorded in a study of blood T cell repertoires in COVID-19. Repertoires were generated with immunoSEQ multiplex PCR, while TCRdb's copy carries only in-frame clones and drops some. The sample has under 250,000 clones; less than 90% are singletons. The table lists this clone with a count of one. The V gene's germline CDR1 is MNHEY and CDR2 SVGAGI. Deletions cut 2 bases from V and 2 bases from J, with 15 bases between. The CDR3 extends over 16 amino acids. The clonotype comes from a man in his forties or fifties with acute or convalescent COVID-19. V usage is TRBV6-5 and J usage is TRBJ1-2; possible D gene TRBD1, 6 bases. Sequenced input: peripheral blood. The CDR3 loop is CASSYRGGGGNYGYTF. For the CDR3, the DNA is TGTGCCAGCAGTTACCGAGGGGGTGGGGGCAACTATGGCTACACCTTC.